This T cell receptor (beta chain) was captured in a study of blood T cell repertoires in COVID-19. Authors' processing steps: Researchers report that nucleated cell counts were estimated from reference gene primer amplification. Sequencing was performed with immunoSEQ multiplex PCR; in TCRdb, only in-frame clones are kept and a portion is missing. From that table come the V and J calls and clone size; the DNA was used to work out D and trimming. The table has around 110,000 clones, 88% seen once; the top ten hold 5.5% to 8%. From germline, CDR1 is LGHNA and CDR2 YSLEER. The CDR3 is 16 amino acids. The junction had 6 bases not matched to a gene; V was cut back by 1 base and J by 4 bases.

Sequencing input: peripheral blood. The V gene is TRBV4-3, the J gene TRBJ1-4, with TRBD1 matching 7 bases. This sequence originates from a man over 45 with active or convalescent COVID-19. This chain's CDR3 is CASSQVEGGGNEKLFF. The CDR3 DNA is TGCGCCAGCAGCCAAGTGGAAGGGGGCGGTAATGAAAAACTGTTTTTT.